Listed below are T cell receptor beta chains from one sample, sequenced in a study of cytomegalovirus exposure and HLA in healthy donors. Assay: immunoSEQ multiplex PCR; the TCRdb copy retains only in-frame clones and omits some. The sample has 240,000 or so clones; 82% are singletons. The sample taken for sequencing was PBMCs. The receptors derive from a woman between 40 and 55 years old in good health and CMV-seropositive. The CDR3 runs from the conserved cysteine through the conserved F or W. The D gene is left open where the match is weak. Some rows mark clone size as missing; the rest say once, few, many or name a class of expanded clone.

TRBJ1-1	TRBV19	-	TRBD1	TGTGCCAGTAGTATGGACAGGGGAACGGGGGCTGAAGCTTTCTTT	CASSMDRGTGAEAFF
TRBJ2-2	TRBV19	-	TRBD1	TGTGCCAGTAAAATACCGCCCTATACAGGGGTTACGAACACCGGGGAGCTGTTTTTT	CASKIPPYTGVTNTGELFF
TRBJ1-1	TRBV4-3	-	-	TGCGCCAGCAGCCCAACCCGGGGGGGCTCGAACACTGAAGCTTTCTTT	CASSPTRGGSNTEAFF
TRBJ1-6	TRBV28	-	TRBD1	TGTGCCACTGACAGGGCCTATAATTCACCCCTCCACTTT	CATDRAYNSPLHF
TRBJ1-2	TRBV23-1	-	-	TGCGCCAGCCCCCAACACAGGGTAACGACTCGGTATGGCTACACCTTC	CASPQHRVTTRYGYTF
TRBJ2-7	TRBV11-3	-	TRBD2	TGTGCCAGCAGCTTGGGACTAGGGGCCGAGCAGTACTTC	CASSLGLGAEQYF
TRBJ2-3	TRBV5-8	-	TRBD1	TGTGCCAGCAGCTCGACAGGGACAGGAAGGACAGATACGCAGTATTTT	CASSSTGTGRTDTQYF
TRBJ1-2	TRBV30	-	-	TGTGCCTGGAGTGGAGACACGAAAGTGTACACCTTC	CAWSGDTKVYTF
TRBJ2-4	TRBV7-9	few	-	TGTGCCAGCAGCCCCCGGGGGTCCTCCGGGGCCGATCAGTACTTC	CASSPRGSSGADQYF
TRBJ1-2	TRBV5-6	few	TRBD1	TGTGCCAGCAGCTTCTTCGACAGGGGGGGCGACTACACCTTC	CASSFFDRGGDYTF
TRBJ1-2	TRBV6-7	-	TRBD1	TGTGCCAGCAGTCCCCTCCAGGGGGCAGATGGCTACACCTTC	CASSPLQGADGYTF
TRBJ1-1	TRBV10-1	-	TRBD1	TGCGCCAGCAGTGAACCGACAGGGGGGGGATCTGTTACGGACACTGAAGCTTTCTTT	CASSEPTGGGSVTDTEAFF
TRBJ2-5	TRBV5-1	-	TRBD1	TGCGCCAGCAGCCCTACGGACAGGGGAGCGGCCCAGTACTTC	CASSPTDRGAAQYF
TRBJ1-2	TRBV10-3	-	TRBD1	TGTGCCATCACCCCGACAGGGATGTTCTATGGCTACACCTTC	CAITPTGMFYGYTF
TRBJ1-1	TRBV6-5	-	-	TGTGCCAGCAGCGCAGGGAATACTGAAGCTTTCTTT	CASSAGNTEAFF
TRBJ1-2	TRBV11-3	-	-	TGTGCCAGCAGCTTAGAGTCCGGGGATTGGGGCTACACCTTC	CASSLESGDWGYTF
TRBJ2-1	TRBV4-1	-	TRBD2	TGCGCCAGCAGCTCGCGGGGGGGCATGCAGTTCTTC	CASSSRGGMQFF
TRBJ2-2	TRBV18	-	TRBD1	TGTGCCAGCTCACCAGGACAGGGTAACACCGGGGAGCTGTTTTTT	CASSPGQGNTGELFF
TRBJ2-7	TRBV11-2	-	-	TGTGCCAGCAGCTCGGACAGAATTTCCTACGAGCAGTACTTC	CASSSDRISYEQYF
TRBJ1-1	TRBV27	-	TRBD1	TGTGCCAGCAGTTCCGGGACAGGGTATAATGCTGAAGCTTTCTTT	CASSSGTGYNAEAFF
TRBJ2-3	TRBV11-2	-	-	TGTGCCAGCAGCTTTACGGGAAACACAGATACGCAGTATTTT	CASSFTGNTDTQYF
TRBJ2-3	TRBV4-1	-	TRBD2	TGCGCCAGCAGCCAAGGTGCGGGGGGGCCCCGGACAGATACGCAGTATTTT	CASSQGAGGPRTDTQYF
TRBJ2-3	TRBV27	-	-	TGTGCCAGCAGTTTGCGGAGGGAGAGCACAGATACGCAGTATTTT	CASSLRRESTDTQYF
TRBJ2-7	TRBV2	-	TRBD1	TGTGCCAGCAGTGAAGGGGACAGGGGTTTTAAGCAGTACTTC	CASSEGDRGFKQYF
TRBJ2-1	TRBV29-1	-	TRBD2	TGCAGCCTCGGGGGGACGAAATACAATGAGCAGTTCTTC	CSLGGTKYNEQFF
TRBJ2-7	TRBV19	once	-	TGTGCCAGTAGTATTTTTGACGGAGCCTACGAGCAGTACTTC	CASSIFDGAYEQYF
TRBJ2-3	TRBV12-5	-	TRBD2	TGTGCTAGTGGTTTGCGGACTAGCGGCACAGATACGCAGTATTTT	CASGLRTSGTDTQYF
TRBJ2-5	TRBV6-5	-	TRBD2	TGTGCCAGCAGTTCCGGGACTAGCGGCAAAGAGGCCCAGTACTTC	CASSSGTSGKEAQYF
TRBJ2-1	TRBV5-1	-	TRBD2	TGCGCCAGCAGCTTTCTAGCGGGGAGATCCCTCTCCTACAATGAGCAGTTCTTC	CASSFLAGRSLSYNEQFF
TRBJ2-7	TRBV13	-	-	TGTGCCAGCAGCTTAGGAAACGAGCAGTACTTC	CASSLGNEQYF
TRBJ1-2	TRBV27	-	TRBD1	TGTGCCAGCTTCGGCGAGGGGGCAGGGGGCGCGATAAACTATGGCTACACCTTC	CASFGEGAGGAINYGYTF
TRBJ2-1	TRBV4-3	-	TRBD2	TGCGCCAGCAGCCAAGAGAGCGGACTAGCGGCCTACAATGAGCAGTTCTTC	CASSQESGLAAYNEQFF
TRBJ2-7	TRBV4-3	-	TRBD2	TGCGCCAGCAGCCAAGGGATCCGGGAGGTGAAGCAGTACTTC	CASSQGIREVKQYF
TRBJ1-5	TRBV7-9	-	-	TGTGCCAGCAGCTTTGGAGGGGAGGCCTACAATCAGCCCCAGCATTTT	CASSFGGEAYNQPQHF
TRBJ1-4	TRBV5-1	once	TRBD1	TGCGCCAGCAGCCCAGGGACAGTTAATGAAAAACTGTTTTTT	CASSPGTVNEKLFF
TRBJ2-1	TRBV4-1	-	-	TGCGCCAGCAGGCCGGGAGCCCTGAACTACAATGAGCAGTTCTTC	CASRPGALNYNEQFF
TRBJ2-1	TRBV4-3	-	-	TGCGCCAGCAGCCAAGTAGGACTGAACAATGAGCAGTTCTTC	CASSQVGLNNEQFF
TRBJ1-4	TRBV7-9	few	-	TGTGCCAGCAGCCGAAGTAGACAGGACGGGGCGACTAATGAAAAACTGTTTTTT	CASSRSRQDGATNEKLFF
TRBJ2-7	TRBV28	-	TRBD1	TGTGCCAGCAGTTTGGGGGGACAGGTCTACGAGCAGTACTTC	CASSLGGQVYEQYF
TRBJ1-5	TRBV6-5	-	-	TGTGCCAGCAGTCTCGACAACCTGAAACCCCAGCATTTT	CASSLDNLKPQHF
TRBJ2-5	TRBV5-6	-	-	TGTGCCAGCAGCTTGAGCGCCAGCTCGGAGACCCAGTACTTC	CASSLSASSETQYF
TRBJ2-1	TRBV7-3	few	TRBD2	TGTGCCATCGTCCTGCCGGGTGGCGGGAGGGCCCTAAATGAGCAGTTCTTC	CAIVLPGGGRALNEQFF
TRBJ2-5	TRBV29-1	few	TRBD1	TGCAGCGTTTATCTACGCCGACCGGGACAGGGGGCCCACAGAGAGACCCAGTACTTC	CSVYLRRPGQGAHRETQYF
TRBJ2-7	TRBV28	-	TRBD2	TGTGCCAGCAGAAGACCCGGGACTAGCATAAACGAGCAGTACTTC	CASRRPGTSINEQYF
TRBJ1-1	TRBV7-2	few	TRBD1	TGTGCCAGCAGCATTGGCCGGAGACAGGGTTCTGAAGCTTTCTTT	CASSIGRRQGSEAFF
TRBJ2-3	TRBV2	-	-	TGTGCCAGCAGTGAAAGCAGGGCCTCAGATACGCAGTATTTT	CASSESRASDTQYF
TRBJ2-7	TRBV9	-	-	TGTGCCAGCAGCGTAGGGCAGCGAAGGGGCCTCGAGCAGTACTTC	CASSVGQRRGLEQYF
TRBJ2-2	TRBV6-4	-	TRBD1	TGTGCCAGCAGTGAACAGGGGGACACCGGGGAGCTGTTTTTT	CASSEQGDTGELFF
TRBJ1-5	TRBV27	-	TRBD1	TGTGCCAGCAGACTAGGGGGCAGTAATAGCAATCAGCCCCAGCATTTT	CASRLGGSNSNQPQHF
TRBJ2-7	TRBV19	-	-	TGTGCCAGTAGTATTAGTTCGGAGACCTACGAGCAGTACTTC	CASSISSETYEQYF
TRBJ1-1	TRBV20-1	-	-	TGCAGTGCCATCAGGAATTCAGAAGCTTTCTTT	CSAIRNSEAFF
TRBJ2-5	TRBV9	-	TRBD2	TGTGCCAGCAGCGTAGACGGAGCGGGGGGCCAAGAGACCCAGTACTTC	CASSVDGAGGQETQYF
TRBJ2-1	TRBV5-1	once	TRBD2	TGCGCCAGCAGCTCGTATACTAGCGGGGGGGGAAATGAGCAGTTCTTC	CASSSYTSGGGNEQFF
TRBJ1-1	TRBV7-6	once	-	TGTGCCAGCAGCCCGGGAGGACACCTGAACACTGAAGCTTTCTTT	CASSPGGHLNTEAFF
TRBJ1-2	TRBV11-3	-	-	TGTGCCAGCAGCCCGCGGGGCCCGGGGCTGACCTTC	CASSPRGPGLTF
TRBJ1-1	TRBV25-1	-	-	TGTGCCAGCAGTGAACTGCAGGGCGGTGGCACTGAAGCTTTCTTT	CASSELQGGGTEAFF
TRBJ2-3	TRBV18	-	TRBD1	TGTGCCAGCTCACCTCAGGACAGGGCCCATACGCAGTATTTT	CASSPQDRAHTQYF
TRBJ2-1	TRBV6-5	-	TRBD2	TGTGCCAGCGGCTTGGGACTAGCGGGAGCTGAGCAGTTCTTC	CASGLGLAGAEQFF
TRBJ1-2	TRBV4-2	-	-	TGTGCCAGCAGCCAAGAGGTCGGGGTAGGCTATGGCTACACCTTC	CASSQEVGVGYGYTF
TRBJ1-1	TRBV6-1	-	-	TGTGCCAGCAGCTTACGAGCCGAAGCTTTCTTT	CASSLRAEAFF